This T cell receptor (beta chain) was obtained from a study of vaccination and CD4 T cells after COVID-19. Study-level information: Each control culture was treated with a CEFX pool, an HIV-1 Nef pool, or no peptide.

The treatment: approximately 9-day PBMC culture with coronavirus spike peptide pools or control peptides (ViraFEST assay). Cultured CD4+ T cells had their DNA profiled by the Oncomine TCR Beta short-read assay. Investigators isolated genomic DNA from cultured CD4+ T cells. TCRdb re-analysed the PCR reads in MiXCR, keeping a single row per CDR3 protein. The sample carries some 3,200 distinct CDR3 sequences, approximately 18% recorded once. This CDR3 region has 14 residues. Per germline, CDR1 SGHTA and CDR2 FQGNSA. Deletions cut 6 bases from V and 3 bases from J, with 15 bases between. This clonotype was seen a few times. The antigen remains undetermined. General study results and limits: Reactive clone data from convalescent patients indicated a median of approximately 90% appearing only post-vaccination.

The clonotype comes from a human donor who had recovered from COVID-19. Sequenced material: CD4+ T cells from blood, cultured in vitro. The genes are TRBV7-2 and TRBJ2-7, with D hard to call. The CDR3 here is CASRYTDGNYEQYF. The CDR3 DNA follows: TGTGCCAGCAGATATACAGACGGAAACTACGAGCAGTACTTC.